This T cell receptor (beta chain) came from a study of cytomegalovirus exposure and HLA in healthy donors. Study at large: Among the 300 to 400 donors who were genotyped, roughly 85% fell in the genetic ancestry cluster that is associated with self-reported Caucasian donors. Overall study findings and caveats: Later analysis identified about 17,000 TCR beta sequences associated with HLA alleles, using a false discovery rate threshold of 0.05. As immune exposure information, only CMV serostatus was available.

13 Jbeta primers and 60 Vbeta primers were used for the PCR. Produced via immunoSEQ multiplex PCR; TCRdb's table is partial and in-frame only. The sample lists more than 150,000 clones, just over 75% occurring once. The CDR3 has 17 amino acids. J lost 12 bases, V lost 1 base, and 12 bases had no gene match. The germline CDR1 and CDR2 sequences are SGHNT and YENEEA. Note on this clone: Its antigen is still unknown.

The TCR sequence derives from a man aged 18 to 29 in good health and CMV-seronegative. Sample: PBMCs. The chain couples TRBV11-3 to TRBJ2-1; TRBD2 matches 13 bases. CDR3 region: CASSLGPTSGRAGLQFF. In DNA form, the CDR3 reads TGTGCCAGCAGCTTAGGTCCAACTAGCGGGAGGGCTGGACTGCAGTTCTTC.